Below are 5 T cell receptor beta chains sequenced from a single sample in a study of regulatory T cells in long-lasting Graves disease (dated by TCRdb to 2020 to 2022). In the paper's terms, the time point label means: newly diagnosed GD, antithyroid drugs for less than 3 months. For both TCR sequencing and RNA sequencing, RNA was extracted from PBMCs in TRIzol. The receptor library was made with multiplex PCR. Sequenced using an Illumina HiSeq 4000. To build TCR beta libraries, CDR3 regions were amplified by Arm-PCR using iRepertoire HTBI primers. The public sequencing data were trimmed at Q25 with fastp and processed into clonotypes with MiXCR by TCRdb, which kept only in-frame beta chains. Entries that share a CDR3 protein sequence are merged under the most common genes and DNA. This sample lists around 230,000 distinct CDR3 sequences; about 18% were detected once. Approximately 20% of the sample comes from the top ten.

The material sequenced was peripheral blood mononuclear cells (PBMCs), taken at new diagnosis, from a patient treated with antithyroid drugs. The receptors originated from a female donor with Graves disease.

Concerning this clonotype itself: Germline is not matched at one junction end, which may reflect a read error. The gene calls are TRBV5-4 and TRBJ2-1; the match to TRBD2 covers 9 bases. The CDR3 consists of 16 residues. Germline loops: CDR1 SGHNT, CDR2 YYREEE (reference sequence). CDR3 amino acids: CASSPAASGMYNEQLF. The CDR3 nucleotides are TGTGCCAGCAGCCCCGCGGCTAGCGGGATGTACAATGAGCAGCTCTTC.

This clonotype was seen only a few times. This sequence joins TRBV12-3 or TRBV12-4 and TRBJ2-5; a possible D gene is TRBD1 (6 bases). V was clipped by 5 bases and J by 5 bases, with 9 bases between them. The CDR3 extends over 12 amino acids. CDR3 DNA: TGTGCCAGCAGTCGACAGGCGGAGACCCAGTACTTC. This encodes CASSRQAETQYF.

Many counts were recorded for this clonotype. The J gene is TRBJ2-7, the V gene TRBV18; 7 bases line up with TRBD1. This CDR3 has 13 amino acids. V gave up 8 bases and J gave up 2 bases; unmatched junction bases: 6. From germline, CDR1 is KGHSH and CDR2 LQKENI. The chain's CDR3 is CASSPQGAYEQYF. CDR3 DNA: TGTGCCAGCAGCCCCCAGGGGGCCTACGAGCAGTACTTC.

The V gene is TRBV14, the J gene TRBJ2-1; D gene unclear. Germline V gene lookup returns CDR1 SGHDN and CDR2 FVKESK. The germline V and J ends were trimmed by 1 base and 8 bases, with 6 bases remaining between them. This CDR3 has 12 residues. For the CDR3, the DNA is TGTGCCAGCAGCCAAGTTGTCGATGAGCAGTTCTTC. Translation gives CASSQVVDEQFF.

This clonotype was picked up many times. This sequence joins TRBV20-1 and TRBJ2-3; 9 nucleotides match TRBD2. Trimming cost V 1 base and J 6 bases; bases outside gene matches: 5. The CDR3 spans 14 residues. From germline, CDR1 is DFQATT and CDR2 SNEGSKA (reference sequence). CDR3 amino acids: CSARVAGVADTQYF. In nucleotides, the CDR3 is TGCAGTGCTAGAGTAGCGGGAGTGGCGGATACGCAGTATTTT.